This T cell receptor (beta chain) was identified in a study of blood T cell repertoires in COVID-19. In terms of age and location, participants ranged from about 18 to 90 years and lived in roughly 22 US areas. Grouping used clinical history reported by participants in a survey and questionnaire. Authors' data handling: Nucleated cell number was recorded as an estimate derived from reference gene primer amplification. Data came from immunoSEQ multiplex PCR; TCRdb stores just in-frame clones and leaves some out. That table furnishes V, J and clone size, whereas the DNA furnished D and trimming. The sample carries fewer than 350,000 clones, 90% recorded once. The germline CDR1 and CDR2 sequences are MGHDK and SYGVNS. There are 15 residues in the CDR3. The V gene lost 5 bases and the J gene lost 4 bases, with 14 bases spanning the gap.

V gene TRBV25-1 combines with J gene TRBJ1-4; D might be TRBD1 (6 bases). Sequencing used PBMCs or T cells enriched from blood (not recorded which). The sequence was obtained from a woman in her thirties with acute COVID-19. The CDR3 DNA sequence: TGTGCCAGCAGTACGGGGGGGGGCCTTAATGAAAAACTGTTTTTT. The encoded protein is CASSTGGGLNEKLFF.